Shown below are 8 T cell receptor beta chains from a single sample sequenced in a study of blood T cells in healthy people across ages. The authors ran a second PCR of 7 to 11 cycles using a sample-barcoded 5' primer and a J-beta primer mix. TCRdb used MiXCR to reprocess the 5' RACE reads, holding one entry per CDR3 protein. The profile covers around 1,800,000 distinct CDR3 sequences, with roughly two fifths appearing a single time and about 23% taken by the ten largest. The sequencing sample was made of blood. These receptors were obtained from a human donor in good health.

In nucleotides, the CDR3 is TGTGCCAGCATACGATCCGGGACTAGTCAAGATACGCAGTATTTT. Translation: CASIRSGTSQDTQYF. The V gene is TRBV28, the J gene TRBJ2-3; TRBD2 aligns across 8 bases. Germline V lookup: CDR1 MDHEN, CDR2 SYDVKM. The CDR3 is made up of 15 amino acids. Trimming at V came to 7 bases and at J to 5 bases, leaving 11 bases not matched to a gene.

The rearrangement uses TRBV21-1 and TRBJ1-5; the table's D call of TRBD1 was not tested on the DNA. TRBV21-1 is described as a pseudogene. The CDR3 contains 15 residues. CDR3 in amino acids: CASSGRGEGNQPQHF. The CDR3 coding sequence is TGTGCCAGCAGTGGAAGGGGTGAGGGCAATCAGCCCCAGCATTTT.

This chain joins TRBV12-3 or TRBV12-4 and TRBJ1-2; the match to TRBD1 covers 8 bases. The CDR3 has 16 residues. Trimming took 2 bases from V and 6 from J; bases not matched to a gene: 11. The CDR3 coding sequence is TGTGCCAGCAGTTTAAGGGAAGGGACAGGCGCCCATGGCTACACCTTC. As protein: CASSLREGTGAHGYTF.

The chain employs TRBV20-1 and TRBJ2-4; 8 nucleotides agree with TRBD1. The J call may be incorrect, as the DNA end agrees better with TRBJ2-5. Germline values: CDR1 DFQATT, CDR2 SNEGSKA (reference sequence). The CDR3 totals 15 residues. CDR3 sequence (DNA): TGCAGTGCTAGAGGTGGGGCAGGGGGCTTGGAGACCCAGTACTTC. Protein: CSARGGAGGLETQYF.

The rearrangement joins TRBV5-8 to TRBJ1-5; TRBD1 aligns across 8 bases. This CDR3 contains 17 residues. The V gene end was trimmed by 0 bases and the J gene end by 2 bases; junction bases not matched to a gene: 7. The germline V gene encodes CDR1 SGHTS and CDR2 YDEGEE. CDR3 amino acids: CASSLVFQDRGNQPQHF. The DNA for the CDR3 is TGTGCCAGCAGCTTGGTTTTTCAGGACAGGGGCAATCAGCCCCAGCATTTT. Full variable domain (missing parts from reference TRBV5-8 and TRBJ1-5): EAGVTQSPTHLIKTRGQQATLRCSPISGHTSVYWYQQALGLGLQFLLWYDEGEERNRGNFPPRFSGRQFPNYSSELNVNALELEDSALYLCASSLVFQDRGNQPQHFGDGTRLSIL.

The rearrangement links TRBV19 to TRBJ2-5; 11 bases match TRBD2. This CDR3 is 17 amino acids long. With V trimmed by 0 bases and J by 3 bases, 6 bases remained unmatched. The germline CDR1 and CDR2 sequences are LNHDA and SQIVND (reference sequence). The chain's CDR3 is CASSIDQATSGEETQYF. In DNA, the CDR3 is TGTGCCAGTAGTATAGATCAGGCGACTAGCGGGGAAGAGACCCAGTACTTC.

V is TRBV20-1 and J is TRBJ2-3; 11 nucleotides line up with TRBD2. The CDR3 loop spans 15 amino acids. Germline V gene data show CDR1 as DFQATT and CDR2 as SNEGSKA (reference sequence). V shed 0 bases, J shed 5 bases, and the junction held 4 bases outside the gene matches. DNA of the CDR3: TGCAGTGCTAGAGATAGCGGGGGGGCTGGAGATACGCAGTATTTT. This codes for CSARDSGGAGDTQYF.

The chain is built from TRBV29-1 and TRBJ1-5, with 9 bases that match TRBD1. The germline V gene encodes CDR1 SQVTM and CDR2 ANQGSEA. This CDR3 has 15 amino acids. V shed 6 bases, J shed 1 base, and the junction held 7 bases outside the gene matches. CDR3 amino acids: CSVGGGTGSNQPQHF. The CDR3 DNA is TGCAGCGTCGGTGGCGGGACAGGGAGCAATCAGCCCCAGCATTTT.